This entry features one T cell receptor beta chain sequence. Its matching antigen is unknown. This entry belongs to a study of tumor-infiltrating lymphocytes in primary liver carcinoma. Overall study: Donors had hepatocellular carcinoma or combined HCC and intrahepatic cholangiocarcinoma. Study-wide points: Blood's top-250-clone fraction was significantly lower than that of tumors (p = 0.039).

The length of the CDR3 is 16 residues. Germline V gene lookup returns CDR1 SGHAT and CDR2 FQDESV (reference sequence). The V and J ends lost 5 bases and 5 bases respectively, with 22 bases between them. Germline DNA was also extracted, with blood RNA taken from unsorted whole blood. These patients lived with chronic HBV infection and had never been treated. Starting material of roughly 550 ng total RNA yielded TCR beta cDNA via a constant-region primer. ARM-PCR, slightly modified, supplied the TCR beta libraries through three nested multiplex PCR rounds. It was with TRBV1-TRBV30 forward primers and a C-beta reverse primer that the first two PCR rounds were run, at around 10 cycles each. TCRdb used MiXCR to reprocess the multiplex PCR reads, holding one entry per CDR3 protein. The data hold approximately 330,000 distinct CDR3 sequences, with 65% observed a single time.

The material sequenced was peripheral blood. This sequence joins TRBV11-1 and TRBJ2-7; D is perhaps TRBD1 (6 bases). This TCR derives from a man in his forties with primary liver carcinoma and hepatitis B virus infection. This chain's CDR3 is CASSQIGAGALNEQYF. The CDR3 region has the DNA TGTGCCAGCAGCCAAATCGGGGCAGGGGCTTTAAACGAGCAGTACTTC.